The sequence of this T cell receptor (beta chain) was determined in a study of blood T cell repertoires in COVID-19. Study background: Some COVID-19 samples were acute and others convalescent; all came from the United States, Italy and Spain.

V was trimmed by 1 base and J by 6 bases, leaving 14 bases between them. The CDR3 is 15 residues long. CDR1 SGHRS and CDR2 YFSETQ come from the germline V gene. In the original workflow: Amplification of reference gene primers provided the estimated nucleated cell counts. TCRdb's table, derived via immunoSEQ multiplex PCR, lists solely in-frame clones and lacks some. V, J and clone size are taken as reported in that table, and D and trimming were inferred from the DNA itself. The sample comprises 79,000 or so clones, around 86% of which are singletons, and around 1.1% rests with the top ten. Sequenced material: peripheral blood. The chain combines TRBV5-1 with TRBJ2-1, with no clear D. The source is a human donor in a cohort sampled during active COVID-19. The CDR3 is CASSLNGQESNEQFF. Here the CDR3 DNA reads TGCGCCAGCAGCTTGAATGGCCAGGAAAGCAATGAGCAGTTCTTC.